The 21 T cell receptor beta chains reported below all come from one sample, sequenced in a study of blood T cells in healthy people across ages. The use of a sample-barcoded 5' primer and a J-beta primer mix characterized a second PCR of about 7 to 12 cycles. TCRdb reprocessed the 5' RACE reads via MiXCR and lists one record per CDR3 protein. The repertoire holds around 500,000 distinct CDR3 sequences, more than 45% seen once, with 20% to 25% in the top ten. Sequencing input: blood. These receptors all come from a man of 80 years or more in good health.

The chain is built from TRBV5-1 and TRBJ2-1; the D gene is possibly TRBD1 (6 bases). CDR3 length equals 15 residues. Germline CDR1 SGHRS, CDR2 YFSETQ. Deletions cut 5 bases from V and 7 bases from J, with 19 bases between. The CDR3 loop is CASRGGVAPGNEQFF. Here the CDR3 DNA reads TGCGCCAGCAGAGGGGGAGTCGCGCCTGGGAATGAGCAGTTCTTC.

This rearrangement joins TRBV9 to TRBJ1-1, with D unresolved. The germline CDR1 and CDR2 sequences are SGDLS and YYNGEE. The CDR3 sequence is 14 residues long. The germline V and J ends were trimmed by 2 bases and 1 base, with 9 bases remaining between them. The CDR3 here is CASSVTWGNTEAFF. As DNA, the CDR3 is TGTGCCAGCAGCGTTACTTGGGGGAACACTGAAGCTTTCTTT.

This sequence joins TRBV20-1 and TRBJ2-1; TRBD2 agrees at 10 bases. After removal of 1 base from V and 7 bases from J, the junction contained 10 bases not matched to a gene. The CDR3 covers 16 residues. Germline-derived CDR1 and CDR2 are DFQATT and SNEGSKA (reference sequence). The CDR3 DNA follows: TGCAGTGCTAGAGCCCCTCTAGCGGGAGTAGAAAATGAGCAGTTCTTC. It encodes CSARAPLAGVENEQFF.

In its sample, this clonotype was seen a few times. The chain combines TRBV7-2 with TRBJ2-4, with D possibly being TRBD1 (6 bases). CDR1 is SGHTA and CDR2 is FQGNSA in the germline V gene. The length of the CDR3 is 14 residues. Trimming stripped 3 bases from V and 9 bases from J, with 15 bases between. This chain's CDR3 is CASSFSRGSGIQYF. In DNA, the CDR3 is TGTGCCAGCAGCTTTTCCAGGGGATCGGGCATTCAGTACTTC.

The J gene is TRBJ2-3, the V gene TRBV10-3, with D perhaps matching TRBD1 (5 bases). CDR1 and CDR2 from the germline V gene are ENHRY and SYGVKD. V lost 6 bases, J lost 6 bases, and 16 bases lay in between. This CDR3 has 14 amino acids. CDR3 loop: CAIRDKTPLDTQYF. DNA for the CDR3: TGTGCCATCAGGGACAAGACCCCTCTGGATACGCAGTATTTT.

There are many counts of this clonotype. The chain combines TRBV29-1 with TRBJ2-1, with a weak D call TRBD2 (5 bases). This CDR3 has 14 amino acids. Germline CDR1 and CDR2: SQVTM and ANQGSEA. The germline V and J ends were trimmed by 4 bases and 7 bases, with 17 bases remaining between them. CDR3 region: CSVVASLRRNEQFF. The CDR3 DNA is TGCAGCGTTGTAGCGAGCCTACGGAGAAATGAGCAGTTCTTC.

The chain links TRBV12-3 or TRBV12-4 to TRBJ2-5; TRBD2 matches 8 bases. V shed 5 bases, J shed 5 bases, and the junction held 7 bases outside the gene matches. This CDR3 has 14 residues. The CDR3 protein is CASSDRTSHETQYF. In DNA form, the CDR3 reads TGTGCCAGCAGTGACCGGACTAGCCATGAGACCCAGTACTTC.

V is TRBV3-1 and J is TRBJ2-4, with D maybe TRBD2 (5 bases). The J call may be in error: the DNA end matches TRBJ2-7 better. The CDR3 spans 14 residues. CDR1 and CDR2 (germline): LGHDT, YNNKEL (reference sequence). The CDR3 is CASSSLRVGCEQYF. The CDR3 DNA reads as TGTGCCAGCAGTTCTCTGCGGGTGGGGTGCGAGCAGTACTTC.

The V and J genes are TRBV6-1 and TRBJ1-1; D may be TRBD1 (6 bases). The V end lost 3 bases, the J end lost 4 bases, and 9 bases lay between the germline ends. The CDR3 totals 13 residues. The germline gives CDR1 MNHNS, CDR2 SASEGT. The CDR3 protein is CASSDKGGTEAFF. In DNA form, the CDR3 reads TGTGCCAGCAGTGATAAAGGGGGCACTGAAGCTTTCTTT.

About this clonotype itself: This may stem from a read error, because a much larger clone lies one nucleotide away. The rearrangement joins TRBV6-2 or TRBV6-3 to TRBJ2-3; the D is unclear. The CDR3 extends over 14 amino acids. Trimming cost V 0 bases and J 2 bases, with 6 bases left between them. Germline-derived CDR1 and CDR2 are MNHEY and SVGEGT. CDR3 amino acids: CASSYSTYTDTQYF. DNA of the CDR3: TGTGCCAGCAGTTACTCGACGTACACAGATACGCAGTATTTT.

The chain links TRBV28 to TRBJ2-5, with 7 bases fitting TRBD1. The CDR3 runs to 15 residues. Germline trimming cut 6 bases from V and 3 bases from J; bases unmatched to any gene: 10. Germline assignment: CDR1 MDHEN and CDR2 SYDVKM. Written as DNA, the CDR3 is TGTGCCAGCAGCACCCCCGACAGGGTTGAAGAGACCCAGTACTTC. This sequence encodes CASSTPDRVEETQYF. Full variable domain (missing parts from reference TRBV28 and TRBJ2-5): DVKVTQSSRYLVKRTGEKVFLECVQDMDHENMFWYRQDPGLGLRLIYFSYDVKMKEKGDIPEGYSVSREKKERFSLILESASTNQTSMYLCASSTPDRVEETQYFGPGTRLLVL.

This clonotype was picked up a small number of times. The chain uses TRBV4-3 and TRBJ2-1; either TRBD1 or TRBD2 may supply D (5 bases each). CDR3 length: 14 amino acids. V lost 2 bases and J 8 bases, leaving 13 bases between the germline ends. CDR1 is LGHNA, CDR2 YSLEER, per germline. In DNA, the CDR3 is TGCGCCAGCAGCCAACGGGGCGGGCCCTATGAGCAGTTCTTC. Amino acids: CASSQRGGPYEQFF.

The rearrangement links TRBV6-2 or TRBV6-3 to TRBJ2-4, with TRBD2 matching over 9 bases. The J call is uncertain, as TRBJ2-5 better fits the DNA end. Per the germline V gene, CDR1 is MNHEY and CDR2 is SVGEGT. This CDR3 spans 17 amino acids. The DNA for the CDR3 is TGTGCCAGCAGTTACTCTCTCCGACTAGCGGTCCAAGAGACCCAGTACTTC. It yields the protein CASSYSLRLAVQETQYF.

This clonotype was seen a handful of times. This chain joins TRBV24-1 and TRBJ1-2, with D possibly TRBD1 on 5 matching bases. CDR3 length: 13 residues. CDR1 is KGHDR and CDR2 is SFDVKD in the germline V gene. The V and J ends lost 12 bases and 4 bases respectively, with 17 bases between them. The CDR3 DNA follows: TGTGCCGTTCAAGGGCAGGGCGTCTATGGCTACACCTTC. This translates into CAVQGQGVYGYTF.

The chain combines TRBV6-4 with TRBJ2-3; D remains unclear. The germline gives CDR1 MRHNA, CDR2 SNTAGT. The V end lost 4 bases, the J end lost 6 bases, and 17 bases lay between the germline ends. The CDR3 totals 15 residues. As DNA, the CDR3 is TGTGCCAGCAGTGTCGATTGGGTTCGCGAGGATACGCAGTATTTT. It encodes CASSVDWVREDTQYF.

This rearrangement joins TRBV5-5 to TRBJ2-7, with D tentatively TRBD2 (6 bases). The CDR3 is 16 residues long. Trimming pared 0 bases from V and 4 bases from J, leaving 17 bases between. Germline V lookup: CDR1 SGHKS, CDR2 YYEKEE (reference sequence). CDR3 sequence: CASSLDYGSMAYEQYF. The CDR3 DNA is TGTGCCAGCAGCTTGGACTACGGGAGTATGGCTTACGAGCAGTACTTC.

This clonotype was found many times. For the CDR3, the DNA is TGCAGTGCTAGTGGAGACTATGGCTACACCTTC. Protein sequence: CSASGDYGYTF. This chain joins TRBV20-1 and TRBJ1-2; D ambiguous. CDR1 is DFQATT and CDR2 is SNEGSKA in the germline V gene (reference sequence). This CDR3 has 11 amino acids. V was cut by 3 bases and J by 3 bases, with 5 bases left in between.

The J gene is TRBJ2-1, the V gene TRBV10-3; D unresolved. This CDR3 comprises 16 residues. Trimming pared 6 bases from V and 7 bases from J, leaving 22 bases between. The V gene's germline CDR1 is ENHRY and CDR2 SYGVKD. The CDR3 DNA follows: TGTGCCATCAGCGAGGTGGGTATTCAGACTGGGAATGAGCAGTTCTTC. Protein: CAISEVGIQTGNEQFF.

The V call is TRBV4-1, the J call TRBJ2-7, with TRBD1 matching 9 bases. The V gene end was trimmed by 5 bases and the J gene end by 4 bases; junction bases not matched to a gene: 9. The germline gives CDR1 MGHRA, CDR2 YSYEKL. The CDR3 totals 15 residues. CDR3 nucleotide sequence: TGCGCCAGCAGCTCACAGACAGGGGGGGCTTACGAGCAGTACTTC. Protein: CASSSQTGGAYEQYF.

The DNA of the CDR3 is TGCGCCAGCAGCCAAATCCCACGGGACCCGCGGGGCTACACCTTC. This codes for CASSQIPRDPRGYTF. V gene TRBV4-1 combines with J gene TRBJ1-2, with D tentatively TRBD1 (5 bases). Germline CDR1 is MGHRA and CDR2 is YSYEKL. The CDR3 is made up of 15 amino acids. Trimming took off 2 bases at V and 8 bases at J, with 18 bases between the two ends.

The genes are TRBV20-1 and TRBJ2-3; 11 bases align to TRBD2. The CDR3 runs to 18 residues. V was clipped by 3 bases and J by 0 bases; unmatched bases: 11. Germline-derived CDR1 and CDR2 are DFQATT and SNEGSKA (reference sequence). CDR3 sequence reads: CSASTLAGGQSSTDTQYF. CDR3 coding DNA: TGCAGTGCTAGTACGCTAGCGGGGGGACAGTCTAGCACAGATACGCAGTATTTT.